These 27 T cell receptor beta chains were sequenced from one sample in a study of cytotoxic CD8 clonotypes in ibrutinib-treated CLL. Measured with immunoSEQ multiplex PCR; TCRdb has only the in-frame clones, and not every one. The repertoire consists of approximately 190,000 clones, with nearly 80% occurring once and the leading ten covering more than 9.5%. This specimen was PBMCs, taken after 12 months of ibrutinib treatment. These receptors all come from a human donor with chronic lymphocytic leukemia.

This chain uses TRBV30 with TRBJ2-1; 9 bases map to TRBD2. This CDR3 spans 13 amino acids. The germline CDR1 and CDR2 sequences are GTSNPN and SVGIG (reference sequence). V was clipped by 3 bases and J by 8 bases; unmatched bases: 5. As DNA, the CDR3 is TGTGCCTGGAGGCTAGCGGGGCGGGATGAGCAGTTCTTC. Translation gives CAWRLAGRDEQFF.

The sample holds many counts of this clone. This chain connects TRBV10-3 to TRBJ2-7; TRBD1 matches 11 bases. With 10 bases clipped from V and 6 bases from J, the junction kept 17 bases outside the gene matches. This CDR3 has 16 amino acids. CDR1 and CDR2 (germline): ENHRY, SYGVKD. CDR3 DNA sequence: TGTGCCACCACCGCTTGGGAAGGGACAGGGGGTGGCGAGCAGTACTTC. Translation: CATTAWEGTGGGEQYF.

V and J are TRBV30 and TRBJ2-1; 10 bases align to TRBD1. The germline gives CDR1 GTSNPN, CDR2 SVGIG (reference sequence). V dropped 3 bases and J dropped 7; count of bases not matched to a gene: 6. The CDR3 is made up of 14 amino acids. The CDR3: CAWRRTGGFNEQFF. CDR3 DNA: TGTGCCTGGAGAAGGACAGGGGGGTTTAATGAGCAGTTCTTC.

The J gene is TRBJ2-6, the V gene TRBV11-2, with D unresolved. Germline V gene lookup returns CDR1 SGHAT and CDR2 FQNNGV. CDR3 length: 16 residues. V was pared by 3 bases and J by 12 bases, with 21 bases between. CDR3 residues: CASSLTRATSSGVLTF. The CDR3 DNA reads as TGTGCCAGCAGCTTGACCCGCGCTACTTCTTCGGGCGTCCTGACTTTC.

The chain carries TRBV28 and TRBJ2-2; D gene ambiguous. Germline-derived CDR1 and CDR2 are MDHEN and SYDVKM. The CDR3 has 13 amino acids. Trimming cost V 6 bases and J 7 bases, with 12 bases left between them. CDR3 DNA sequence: TGTGCCAGCAGGCAGCGCGATGGCGGGGAGCTGTTTTTT. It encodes CASRQRDGGELFF.

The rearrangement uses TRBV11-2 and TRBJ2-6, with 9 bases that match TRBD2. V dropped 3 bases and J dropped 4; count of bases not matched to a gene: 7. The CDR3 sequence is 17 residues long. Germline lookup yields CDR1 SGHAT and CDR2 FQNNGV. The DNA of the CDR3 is TGTGCCAGCAGCTTTGGCGGGAGGGGTCCCGGGGCCAACGTCCTGACTTTC. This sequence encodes CASSFGGRGPGANVLTF. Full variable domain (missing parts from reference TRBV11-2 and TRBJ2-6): EAGVAQSPRYKIIEKRQSVAFWCNPISGHATLYWYQQILGQGPKLLIQFQNNGVVDDSQLPKDRFSAERLKGVDSTLKIQPAKLEDSAVYLCASSFGGRGPGANVLTFGAGSRLTVL.

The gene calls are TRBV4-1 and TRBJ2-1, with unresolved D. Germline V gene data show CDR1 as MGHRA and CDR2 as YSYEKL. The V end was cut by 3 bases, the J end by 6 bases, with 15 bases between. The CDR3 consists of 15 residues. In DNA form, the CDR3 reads TGCGCCAGCAGCCAGAGCCCGTCTAGTATCAATGAGCAGTTCTTC. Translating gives CASSQSPSSINEQFF.

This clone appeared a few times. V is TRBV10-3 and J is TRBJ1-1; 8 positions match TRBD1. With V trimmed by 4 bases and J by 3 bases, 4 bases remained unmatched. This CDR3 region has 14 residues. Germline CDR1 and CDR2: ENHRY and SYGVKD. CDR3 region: CAISGTGRDTEAFF. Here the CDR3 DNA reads TGTGCCATCAGTGGGACAGGGAGGGACACTGAAGCTTTCTTT.

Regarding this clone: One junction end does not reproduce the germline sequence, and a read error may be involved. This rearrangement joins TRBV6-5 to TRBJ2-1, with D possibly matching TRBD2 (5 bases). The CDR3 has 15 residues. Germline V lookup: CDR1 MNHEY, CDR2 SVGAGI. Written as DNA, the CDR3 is TGTGCCAGCAGCTCCTTTTCGGCTAGCTACGATGAGCAGTTCTTC. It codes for CASSSFSASYDEQFF.

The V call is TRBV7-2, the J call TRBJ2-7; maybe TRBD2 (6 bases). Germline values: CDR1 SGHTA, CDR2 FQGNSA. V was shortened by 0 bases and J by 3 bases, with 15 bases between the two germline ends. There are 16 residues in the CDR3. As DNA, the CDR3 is TGTGCCAGCAGCTTAGCAGTTAGCGGTGGGGGCTACGAGCAGTACTTC. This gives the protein CASSLAVSGGGYEQYF. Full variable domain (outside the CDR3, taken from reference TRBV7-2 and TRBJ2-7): GAGVSQSPSNKVTEKGKDVELRCDPISGHTALYWYRQSLGQGLEFLIYFQGNSAPDKSGLPSDRFSAERTGGSVSTLTIQRTQQEDSAVYLCASSLAVSGGGYEQYFGPGTRLTVT.

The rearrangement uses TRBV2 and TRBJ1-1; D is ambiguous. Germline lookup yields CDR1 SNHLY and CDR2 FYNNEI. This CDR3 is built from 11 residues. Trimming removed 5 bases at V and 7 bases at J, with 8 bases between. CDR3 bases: TGTGCCAGCAGTAGGAGAATTGAAGCTTTCTTT. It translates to CASSRRIEAFF.

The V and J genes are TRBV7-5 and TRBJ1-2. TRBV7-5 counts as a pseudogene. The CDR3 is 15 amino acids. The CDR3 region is CARRDLDGLRYGYTF. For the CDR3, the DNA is TGTGCCAGAAGAGATTTGGACGGACTGAGGTATGGCTACACCTTC.

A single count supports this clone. Here the CDR3 reads CASEGGQGFTEAFF. The CDR3 coding sequence is TGTGCCAGCGAAGGGGGACAGGGGTTCACTGAAGCTTTCTTT. V gene TRBV28 combines with J gene TRBJ1-1; 10 bases fit TRBD1. Germline CDR1 is MDHEN and CDR2 is SYDVKM. The CDR3 totals 14 residues. Trimming cost V 8 bases and J 4 bases; bases outside gene matches: 7. Variable domain in full (rest from reference TRBV28 and TRBJ1-1): DVKVTQSSRYLVKRTGEKVFLECVQDMDHENMFWYRQDPGLGLRLIYFSYDVKMKEKGDIPEGYSVSREKKERFSLILESASTNQTSMYLCASEGGQGFTEAFFGQGTRLTVV.

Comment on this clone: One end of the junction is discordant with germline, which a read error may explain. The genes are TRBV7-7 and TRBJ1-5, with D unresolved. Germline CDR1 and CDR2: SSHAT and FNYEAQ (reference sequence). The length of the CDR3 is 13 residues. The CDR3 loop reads CASSPAPNQPQHF. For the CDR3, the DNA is TGTGCTAGCAGCCCTGCCCCCAATCAGCCCCAGCATTTT.

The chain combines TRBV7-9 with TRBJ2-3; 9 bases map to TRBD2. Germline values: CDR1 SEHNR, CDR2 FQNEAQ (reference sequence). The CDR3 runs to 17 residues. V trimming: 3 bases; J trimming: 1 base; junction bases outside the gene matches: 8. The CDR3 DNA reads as TGTGCCAGCAGCTTCCTGGCGGGAGGGCCTGGCACAGATACGCAGTATTTT. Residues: CASSFLAGGPGTDTQYF.

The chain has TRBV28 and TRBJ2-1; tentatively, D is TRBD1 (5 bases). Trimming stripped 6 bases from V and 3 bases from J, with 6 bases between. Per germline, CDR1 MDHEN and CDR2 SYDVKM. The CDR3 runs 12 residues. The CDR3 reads CASRTDYNEQFF. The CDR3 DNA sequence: TGTGCCAGCAGGACAGACTACAATGAGCAGTTCTTC.

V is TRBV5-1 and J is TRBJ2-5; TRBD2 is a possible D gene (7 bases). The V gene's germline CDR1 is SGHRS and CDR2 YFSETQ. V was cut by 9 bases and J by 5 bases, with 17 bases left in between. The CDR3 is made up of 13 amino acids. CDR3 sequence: CATTTGGLETQYF. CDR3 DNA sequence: TGCGCCACTACGACCGGGGGGCTCGAGACCCAGTACTTC.

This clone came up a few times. CDR3: CASSATSGAGADTQYF. CDR3 in DNA: TGTGCCAGCAGCGCGACTAGCGGGGCGGGGGCAGATACGCAGTATTTT. The chain has TRBV7-2 and TRBJ2-3, with TRBD2 matching over 11 bases. V lost 5 bases to trimming and J lost 4 bases; unmatched junction nucleotides: 8. Germline CDR1 and CDR2: SGHTA and FQGNSA. There are 16 residues in the CDR3.

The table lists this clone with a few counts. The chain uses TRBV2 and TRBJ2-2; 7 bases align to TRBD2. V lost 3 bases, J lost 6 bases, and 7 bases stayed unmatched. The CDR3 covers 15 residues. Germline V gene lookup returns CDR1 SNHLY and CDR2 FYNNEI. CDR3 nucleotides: TGTGCCAGCAGTGACCAGCGGGACCAATCCGGGGAGCTGTTTTTT. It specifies CASSDQRDQSGELFF. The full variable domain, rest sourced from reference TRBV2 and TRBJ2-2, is EPEVTQTPSHQVTQMGQEVILRCVPISNHLYFYWYRQILGQKVEFLVSFYNNEISEKSEIFDDQFSVERPDGSNFTLKIRSTKLEDSAMYFCASSDQRDQSGELFFGEGSRLTVL.

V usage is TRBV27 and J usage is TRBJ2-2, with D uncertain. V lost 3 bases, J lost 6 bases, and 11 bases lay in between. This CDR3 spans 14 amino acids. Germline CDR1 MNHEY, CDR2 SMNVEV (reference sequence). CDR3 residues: CASSLIPRAGELFF. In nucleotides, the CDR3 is TGTGCCAGCAGTTTGATCCCAAGGGCCGGGGAGCTGTTTTTT.

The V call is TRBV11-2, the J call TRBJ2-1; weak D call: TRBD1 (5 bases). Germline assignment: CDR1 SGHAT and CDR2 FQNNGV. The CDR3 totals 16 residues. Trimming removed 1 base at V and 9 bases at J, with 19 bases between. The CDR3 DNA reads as TGTGCCAGCAGCTTAGTACCCGGACGGACAACCCTTGAGCAGTTCTTC. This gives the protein CASSLVPGRTTLEQFF.

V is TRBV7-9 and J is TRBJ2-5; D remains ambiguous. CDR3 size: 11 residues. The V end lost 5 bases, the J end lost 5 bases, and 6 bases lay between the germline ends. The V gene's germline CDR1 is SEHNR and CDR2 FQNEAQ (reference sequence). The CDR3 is CASSARETQYF. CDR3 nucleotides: TGTGCCAGCAGCGCCCGGGAGACCCAGTACTTC.

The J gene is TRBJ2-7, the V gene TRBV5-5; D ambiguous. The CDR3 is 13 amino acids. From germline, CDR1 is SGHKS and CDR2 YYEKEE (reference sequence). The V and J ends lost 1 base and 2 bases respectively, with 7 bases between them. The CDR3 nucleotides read TGTGCCAGCAGCTTGACGGACCCCTACGAGCAGTACTTC. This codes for CASSLTDPYEQYF.

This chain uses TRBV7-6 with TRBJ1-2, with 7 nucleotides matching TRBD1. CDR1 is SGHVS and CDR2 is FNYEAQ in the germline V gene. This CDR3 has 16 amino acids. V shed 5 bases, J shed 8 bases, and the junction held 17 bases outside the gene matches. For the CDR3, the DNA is TGTGCCAGCAGCCGAGATAGGACAGGCTTCGCTGGCGGCTACACCTTC. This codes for CASSRDRTGFAGGYTF.

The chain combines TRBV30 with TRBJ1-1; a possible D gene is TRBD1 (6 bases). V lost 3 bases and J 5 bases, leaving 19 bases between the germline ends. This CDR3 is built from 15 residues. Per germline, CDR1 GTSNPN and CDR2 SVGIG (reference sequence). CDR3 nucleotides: TGTGCCTGGAGGCCCGGGACACGGCCGGATACTGAAGCTTTCTTT. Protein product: CAWRPGTRPDTEAFF.

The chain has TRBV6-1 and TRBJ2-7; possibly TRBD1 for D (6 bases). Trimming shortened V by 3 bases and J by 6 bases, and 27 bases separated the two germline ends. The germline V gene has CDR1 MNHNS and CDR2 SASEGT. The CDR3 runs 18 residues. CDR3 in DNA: TGTGCCAGCAGTGACGCTGCGACGACAGGCGTCGGGGCCCTCGAGCAGTACTTC. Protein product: CASSDAATTGVGALEQYF.

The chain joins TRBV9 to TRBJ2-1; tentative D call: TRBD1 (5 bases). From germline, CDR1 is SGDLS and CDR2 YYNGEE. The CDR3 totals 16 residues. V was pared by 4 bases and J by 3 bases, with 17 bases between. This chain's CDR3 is CASSPRGGSVYNEQFF. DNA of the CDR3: TGTGCCAGCAGCCCTAGGGGCGGATCCGTCTACAATGAGCAGTTCTTC.